This TCR beta chain was recovered during a study of blood T cell repertoires in COVID-19 (dated by TCRdb to 2020 to 2021). Study-level background: Collaborator samples came from the United States, Italy and Spain and covered acute and convalescent phases of COVID-19. The repertoires were released in a freely available public database intended as a resource for research on the immune response to SARS-CoV-2. Where available, HLA class I and class II types were taken from metadata supplied by the sample provider and were not determined by assay-based typing. Nearly every sample came with metadata listing a de-identified subject ID, COVID-19 status, age in years and sex. Samples were obtained from the ongoing ImmuneRACE study (first 160 participants) and from about 1,300 subjects provided by 6 global collaborators. The prospective study material was composed of cDNA or gDNA derived from T cells, B-cell-depleted T cells, or PBMCs. Subjects who had been exposed to COVID-19, were actively infected with it, or had recovered from it provided the deeply sampled blood TCRbeta repertoires that made up the dataset.

As regards this clone: The specificity of this receptor is unknown. Nothing much larger sits one base from this clone, and base qualities are not available.

Enrolling through a virtual design, the prospective study's participants ranged in age from roughly 18 to 89 years and lived across roughly 24 United States geographic areas. Cohort assignment in the prospective study relied on participant-reported clinical history from a screening survey and a study questionnaire. ImmuneRACE Cohort 3 recovered participants were defined by two consecutive negative NP/OP PCR tests, healthcare professional clearance, or symptom resolution. In the prospective study, mobile phlebotomists collected whole blood, serum and a nasopharyngeal or oropharyngeal swab from each participant. Additional blood draws and questionnaires over an approximately two-month period could optionally be provided by prospective study participants. Blood samples from the prospective study were shipped frozen or at room temperature prior to DNA extraction. Taken from the germline V gene, the CDR1 and CDR2 loops are MRHNA and SNTAGT. The CDR3 measures 15 amino acids from cysteine to phenylalanine. The read is trimmed to its CDR3 DNA, 45 bases read in frame from base 1. For this chain, trimming is 5 bases at the V end and 4 bases at the J end, and the number of junction bases without a gene match is 8.

Study-wide conclusions, independent of this receptor: Clinical and demographic metadata were provided uncurated, with the amount varying by source and participant.

The immunoSEQ Assay, a bias-controlled multiplex PCR, was used to amplify TCRbeta CDR3 regions from genomic DNA. Turning to the authors' computational methods: The number of nucleated cells in each sample was estimated from the amplification of reference gene primers within the assay. To quantify the absolute abundance of each unique TCRbeta CDR3 rearrangement, sequence reads were collapsed and filtered. For each sample, productive Simpson clonality was calculated as the square root of Simpson's diversity index over productive rearrangements. The immuneACCESS repertoire file appears here via TCRdb, limited to in-frame rearrangements. These files lack a portion of the clones; in checked studies, under half of the deficit traces to unresolved V genes, and the cause of the others is not known. D and trimming were read from the DNA, whereas the V and J calls and clone size are those reported in that table. The table for this sample lists about 330,000 clones; nearly 90% of them were counted only once. The ten largest clones add up to approximately 5.2% of the sample.

The sequence was collected from a woman in her thirties who had recovered from COVID-19. The specimen sequenced was PBMCs or T cells enriched from blood (not recorded which). In this chain, TRBV6-4 is recombined with TRBJ2-1, and 7 junction bases match TRBD2. The DNA sequence reads TGTGCCAGCAGTCCAGTCGGGGGGATATACAATGAGCAGTTCTTC. It is translated as CASSPVGGIYNEQFF.